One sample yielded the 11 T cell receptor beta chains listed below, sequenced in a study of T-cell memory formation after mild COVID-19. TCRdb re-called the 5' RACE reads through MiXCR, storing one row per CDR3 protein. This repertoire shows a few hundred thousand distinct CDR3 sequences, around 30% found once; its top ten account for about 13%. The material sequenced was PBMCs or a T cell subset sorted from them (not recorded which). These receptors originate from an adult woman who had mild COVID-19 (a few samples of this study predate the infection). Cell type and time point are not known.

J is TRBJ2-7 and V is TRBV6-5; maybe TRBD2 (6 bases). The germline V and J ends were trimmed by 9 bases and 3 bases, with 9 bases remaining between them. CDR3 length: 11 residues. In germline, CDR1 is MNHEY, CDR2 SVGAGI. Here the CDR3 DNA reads TGTGCCAGTCCGGGGGTCTACGAGCAGTACTTC. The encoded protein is CASPGVYEQYF.

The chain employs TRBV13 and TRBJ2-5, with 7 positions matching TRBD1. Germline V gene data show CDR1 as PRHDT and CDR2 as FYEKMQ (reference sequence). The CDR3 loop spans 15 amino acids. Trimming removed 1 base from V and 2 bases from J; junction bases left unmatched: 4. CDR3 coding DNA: TGTGCCAGCAGCTTAGCTCCGACAGGGCAAGAGACCCAGTACTTC. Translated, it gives CASSLAPTGQETQYF.

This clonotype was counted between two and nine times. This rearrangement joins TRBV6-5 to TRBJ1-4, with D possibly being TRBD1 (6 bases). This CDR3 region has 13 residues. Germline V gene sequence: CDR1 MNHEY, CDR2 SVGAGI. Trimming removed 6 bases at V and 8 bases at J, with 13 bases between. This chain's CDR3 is CASRGGAGEKLFF. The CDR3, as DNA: TGTGCCAGCAGAGGGGGGGCGGGGGAAAAACTGTTTTTT.

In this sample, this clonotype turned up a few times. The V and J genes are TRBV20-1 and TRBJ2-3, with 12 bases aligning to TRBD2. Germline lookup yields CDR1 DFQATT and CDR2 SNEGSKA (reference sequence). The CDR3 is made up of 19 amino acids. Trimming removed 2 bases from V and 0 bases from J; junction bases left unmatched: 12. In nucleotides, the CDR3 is TGCAGTGCTAGAACACTCGGACTAGCGGGATCAGGAAGCACAGATACGCAGTATTTT. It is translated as CSARTLGLAGSGSTDTQYF.

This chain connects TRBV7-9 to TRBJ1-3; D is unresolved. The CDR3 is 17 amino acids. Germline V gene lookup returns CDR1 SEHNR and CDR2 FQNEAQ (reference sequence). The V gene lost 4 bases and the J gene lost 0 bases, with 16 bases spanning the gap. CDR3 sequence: CASSSPRRTYSGNTIYF. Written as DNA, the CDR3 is TGTGCCAGCAGCTCACCTCGTAGGACCTACTCTGGAAACACCATATATTTT. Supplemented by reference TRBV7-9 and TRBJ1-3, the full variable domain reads DTGVSQNPRHKITKRGQNVTFRCDPISEHNRLYWYRQTLGQGPEFLTYFQNEAQLEKSRLLSDRFSAERPKGSFSTLEIQRTEQGDSAMYLCASSSPRRTYSGNTIYFGEGSWLTVV.

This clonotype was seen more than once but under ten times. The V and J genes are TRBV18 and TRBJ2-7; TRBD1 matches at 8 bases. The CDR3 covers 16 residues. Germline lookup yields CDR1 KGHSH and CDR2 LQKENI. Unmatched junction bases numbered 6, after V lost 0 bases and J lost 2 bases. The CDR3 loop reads CASSPPGQGITYEQYF. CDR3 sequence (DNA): TGTGCCAGCTCACCACCTGGACAGGGTATTACCTACGAGCAGTACTTC.

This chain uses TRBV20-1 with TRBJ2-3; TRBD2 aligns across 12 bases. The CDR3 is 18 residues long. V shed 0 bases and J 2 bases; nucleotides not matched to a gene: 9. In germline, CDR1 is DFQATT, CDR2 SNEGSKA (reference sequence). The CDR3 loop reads CSARDPGLAGGFTDTQYF. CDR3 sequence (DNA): TGCAGTGCTAGAGACCCCGGGCTAGCGGGGGGGTTCACAGATACGCAGTATTTT.

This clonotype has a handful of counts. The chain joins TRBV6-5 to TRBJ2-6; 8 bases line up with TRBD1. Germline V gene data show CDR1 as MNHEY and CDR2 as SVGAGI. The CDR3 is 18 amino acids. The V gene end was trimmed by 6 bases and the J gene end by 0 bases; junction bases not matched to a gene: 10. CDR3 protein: CASSWTRDRNSGANVLTF. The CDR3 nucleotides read TGTGCCAGCAGCTGGACCCGGGACAGGAACTCTGGGGCCAACGTCCTGACTTTC.

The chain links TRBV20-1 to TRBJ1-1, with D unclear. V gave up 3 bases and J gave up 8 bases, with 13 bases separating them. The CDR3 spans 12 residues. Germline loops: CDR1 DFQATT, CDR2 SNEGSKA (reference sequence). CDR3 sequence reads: CSASLPPREAFF. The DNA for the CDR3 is TGCAGTGCTAGTCTCCCCCCCCGGGAAGCTTTCTTT.

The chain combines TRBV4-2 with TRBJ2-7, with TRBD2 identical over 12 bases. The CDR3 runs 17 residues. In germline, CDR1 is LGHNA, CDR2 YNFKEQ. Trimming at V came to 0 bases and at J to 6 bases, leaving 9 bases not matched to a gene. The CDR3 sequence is CASSQDLVGLAGREQYF. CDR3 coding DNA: TGTGCCAGCAGCCAAGATCTGGTAGGACTAGCGGGACGCGAGCAGTACTTC.

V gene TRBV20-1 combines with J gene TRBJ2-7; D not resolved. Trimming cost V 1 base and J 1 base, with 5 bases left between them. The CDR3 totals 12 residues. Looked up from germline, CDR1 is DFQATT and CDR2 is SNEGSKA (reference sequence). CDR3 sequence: CSARVQSYEQYF. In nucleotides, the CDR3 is TGCAGTGCTAGAGTGCAGTCCTACGAGCAGTACTTC.